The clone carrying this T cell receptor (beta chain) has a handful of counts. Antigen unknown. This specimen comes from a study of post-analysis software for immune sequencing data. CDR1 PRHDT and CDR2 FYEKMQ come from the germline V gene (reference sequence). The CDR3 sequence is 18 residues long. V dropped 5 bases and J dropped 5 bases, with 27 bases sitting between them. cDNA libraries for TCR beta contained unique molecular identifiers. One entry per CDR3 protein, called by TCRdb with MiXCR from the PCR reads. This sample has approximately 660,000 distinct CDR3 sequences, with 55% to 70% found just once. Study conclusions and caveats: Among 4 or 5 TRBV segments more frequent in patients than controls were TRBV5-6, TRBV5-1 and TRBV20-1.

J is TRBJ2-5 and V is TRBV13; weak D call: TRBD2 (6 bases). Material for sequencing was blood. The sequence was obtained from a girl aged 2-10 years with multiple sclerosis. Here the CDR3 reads CASSQKAPRRSGGETQYF. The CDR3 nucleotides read TGTGCCAGCAGCCAGAAAGCGCCGAGGAGAAGTGGGGGGGAGACCCAGTACTTC.